This is a list of T cell receptor beta chains from one sample in a study of blood T cell repertoires in COVID-19. Sequencing used immunoSEQ multiplex PCR; TCRdb keeps in-frame clones, though not all of them. The sample yields some 65,000 clones, around three quarters seen once. Input material: peripheral blood. These TCRs come from a human donor in a cohort sampled during active COVID-19. The CDR3 runs from the conserved cysteine through the conserved F or W. D genes are given only for firm matches. Size tells how often a clone was seen (once, few, many) or the class of an expanded clone, and some rows leave it out.

d_call	v_call	j_call	clone_size	cdr3_nt	cdr3_aa
NA	TRBV7-3	TRBJ2-2	NA	TGTGCCAGCAGCTCCGGACAAATCGCGAACACCGGGGAGCTGTTTTTT	CASSSGQIANTGELFF
NA	TRBV2	TRBJ2-7	NA	TGTGCCAGCAGTCCGGGAAATAACCACTACGAGCAGTACTTC	CASSPGNNHYEQYF
TRBD1	TRBV5-4	TRBJ2-2	NA	TGTGCCAGCAGCCCGCCTACAGGGGACACCGGGGAGCTGTTTTTT	CASSPPTGDTGELFF
TRBD2	TRBV15	TRBJ2-5	once	TGTGCCACCAGCAGGGGACTAGCGGGGTTAGGAGAGACCCAGTACTTC	CATSRGLAGLGETQYF
NA	TRBV5-6	TRBJ1-6	NA	TGTGCCAGCCAGGGTACGACTGATAATTCACCCCTCCACTTT	CASQGTTDNSPLHF
NA	TRBV27	TRBJ2-7	NA	TGTGCCAGCAGTCGCTCCCGGACTGGTTTATACGAGCAGTACTTC	CASSRSRTGLYEQYF
TRBD1	TRBV5-1	TRBJ2-5	NA	TGCGCCAGCAGCTTATCGGGACAGGGAGCTGAGACCCAGTACTTC	CASSLSGQGAETQYF
TRBD1	TRBV6-5	TRBJ2-7	few	TGTGCCAGCAGTTACCTTACAGGGGGCATGGACGAGCAGTACTTC	CASSYLTGGMDEQYF
NA	TRBV5-1	TRBJ2-1	NA	TGCGCCAGCAGCCCACTCGGAGGGCACAATGAGCAGTTCTTC	CASSPLGGHNEQFF
TRBD2	TRBV7-3	TRBJ2-1	once	TGTGCCAGCAGCTTAGCTAGCGGGAGGGAGCAGTTCTTC	CASSLASGREQFF
NA	TRBV29-1	TRBJ2-7	NA	TGCAGCGTTGCCCAACCGGGACTTCCCTACGAGCAGTACTTC	CSVAQPGLPYEQYF
NA	TRBV2	TRBJ1-5	NA	TGTGCCAGCGGCGGGAGGGTTTTTGGTCAGCCCCAGCATTTT	CASGGRVFGQPQHF
TRBD1	TRBV19	TRBJ2-7	NA	TGTGCCAGTAGTATAAGGGTAGCCGGACAGGGAGCCTACGAGCAGTACTTC	CASSIRVAGQGAYEQYF
NA	TRBV7-6	TRBJ2-1	once	TGTGCCAGCAGCTTATTCGGCGAGAGGGAAAACAATGAGCAGTTCTTC	CASSLFGERENNEQFF
TRBD1	TRBV7-2	TRBJ2-7	NA	TGTGCCAGCAGCTTCCGGGACAGGTTCTACGAGCAGTACTTC	CASSFRDRFYEQYF
NA	TRBV28	TRBJ2-7	NA	TGTGCCAGCAGTTTCGTGTGGGGCGCCTACGAGCAGTACTTC	CASSFVWGAYEQYF
TRBD1	TRBV28	TRBJ1-5	NA	TGTGCCAGCAGTACGACCGGGACAGGTAGCAATCAGCCCCAGCATTTT	CASSTTGTGSNQPQHF
NA	TRBV4-3	TRBJ2-7	NA	TGCGCCAGCAGCCAAGATAAGAGCGAGCAGTACTTC	CASSQDKSEQYF
NA	TRBV5-1	TRBJ2-5	NA	TGCGCCAGCAGCTCACAAGAGACCCAGTACTTC	CASSSQETQYF
NA	TRBV9	TRBJ2-1	few	TGTGCCAGCAGCGACTCCCGGGTCAATGAGCAGTTCTTC	CASSDSRVNEQFF
TRBD1	TRBV7-2	TRBJ2-7	NA	TGTGCCAGCAGCTTAGTCGGGACAGGGGACTACGAGCAGTACTTC	CASSLVGTGDYEQYF